The next 21 T cell receptor beta chains were all read from a single sample in a study of blood T cells in healthy people across ages. Together with a sample-barcoded 5' primer, a J-beta primer mix was included in a second PCR lasting about 7 to 11 cycles. TCRdb re-analysed the 5' RACE reads in MiXCR, keeping a single row per CDR3 protein. The sample includes approximately 820,000 distinct CDR3 sequences, roughly 44% of them seen just once. Sequencing was carried out using blood. These receptors were obtained from a man between 60 and 70 years old in good health.

This clonotype came up a few times. This chain connects TRBV28 to TRBJ2-3; D call uncertain. CDR1 and CDR2 (germline): MDHEN, SYDVKM. V lost 2 bases and J 4 bases, leaving 4 bases between the germline ends. This CDR3 contains 12 residues. The DNA of the CDR3 is TGTGCCAGCAGTTTACCCCCAGATACGCAGTATTTT. It translates to CASSLPPDTQYF.

The chain links TRBV12-3 or TRBV12-4 to TRBJ1-2, with D tentatively TRBD1 (5 bases). V lost 7 bases and J 2 bases, leaving 11 bases between the germline ends. The CDR3 contains 13 residues. The CDR3 protein is CASTRQGNYGYTF. DNA for the CDR3: TGTGCCAGCACTCGGCAGGGAAACTATGGCTACACCTTC.

The V call is TRBV10-3, the J call TRBJ2-5; 7 bases line up with TRBD1. This CDR3 contains 14 residues. The germline CDR1 and CDR2 sequences are ENHRY and SYGVKD. V shed 8 bases, J shed 11 bases, and the junction held 17 bases outside the gene matches. CDR3 DNA: TGTGCCATCGCCGCACAGGGGAATAGGAATGAGCAGTACTTC. Its translation is CAIAAQGNRNEQYF.

The chain carries TRBV5-1 and TRBJ2-1; 11 nucleotides line up with TRBD2. The assigned J gene may be wrong: the sequence end matches TRBJ2-7 better. Germline values: CDR1 SGHRS, CDR2 YFSETQ. This CDR3 is built from 17 residues. The CDR3 region has the DNA TGCGCCAGCAGCTTAATGACCGGGACTAGCGGCTACAATGAGCAGTACTTC. This sequence encodes CASSLMTGTSGYNEQYF.

The chain joins TRBV20-1 to TRBJ1-4; 8 positions match TRBD1. V trimming: 6 bases; J trimming: 8 bases; junction bases outside the gene matches: 11. This CDR3 has 14 amino acids. Germline V CDR1 and CDR2: DFQATT, SNEGSKA (reference sequence). For the CDR3, the DNA is TGCAGTGCGGTCAACAGGGGGGGGCGGGAAAAACTGTTTTTT. Protein sequence: CSAVNRGGREKLFF.

The chain links TRBV15 to TRBJ2-5, with 7 positions matching TRBD2. The CDR3 loop spans 14 amino acids. Germline V gene lookup returns CDR1 LNHNV and CDR2 YYDKDF (reference sequence). V shed 6 bases and J 2 bases; nucleotides not matched to a gene: 6. CDR3 amino acids: CATSVASGQETQYF. The CDR3 nucleotides read TGTGCCACCAGTGTGGCTAGCGGACAAGAGACCCAGTACTTC.

J is TRBJ2-6 and V is TRBV5-1; D is perhaps TRBD2 (7 bases). Germline lookup yields CDR1 SGHRS and CDR2 YFSETQ. The CDR3 extends over 17 amino acids. Trimming removed 0 bases from V and 4 bases from J, with 14 bases in between. CDR3 amino acids: CASSLDAGAGGANVLTF. CDR3 bases: TGCGCCAGCAGCTTGGACGCGGGGGCTGGAGGGGCCAACGTCCTGACTTTC.

Many counts were recorded for this clonotype. V is TRBV4-1 and J is TRBJ2-1; D gene ambiguous. There are 17 residues in the CDR3. CDR1 and CDR2 (germline): MGHRA, YSYEKL. V was shortened by 0 bases and J by 6 bases, with 18 bases between the two germline ends. The CDR3 DNA reads as TGCGCCAGCAGCCAAGATTTAGACTCCACAATAGGCAATGAGCAGTTCTTC. Amino acid sequence: CASSQDLDSTIGNEQFF.

This clonotype came up a few times. This chain joins TRBV6-6 and TRBJ2-5; D is ambiguous. CDR3 length equals 13 residues. The germline V gene encodes CDR1 MNHNY and CDR2 SVGAGI (reference sequence). V lost 3 bases and J lost 1, with 6 bases in between. The CDR3 DNA is TGTGCCAGCAGTTATCCACCCCAAGAGACCCAGTACTTC. Amino acid sequence: CASSYPPQETQYF.

A note on this clonotype: Germline is not matched at one junction end, which may reflect a read error. The rearrangement uses TRBV9 and TRBJ2-5; D is perhaps TRBD2 (5 bases). This CDR3 spans 15 amino acids. Per germline, CDR1 SGDLS and CDR2 YYNGEE. The CDR3, as DNA: TGTGCCAGCAGCGTCTTTGGACGGACTCAAGATACCCAGTACTTC. Translation gives CASSVFGRTQDTQYF.

This chain connects TRBV7-2 to TRBJ2-1, with TRBD2 identical over 8 bases. J lost 8 bases, V lost 1 base, and 10 bases had no gene match. The CDR3 contains 16 residues. The germline V gene has CDR1 SGHTA and CDR2 FQGNSA. CDR3 sequence: CASSLEGRGGPYEQFF. Written as DNA, the CDR3 is TGTGCCAGCAGCTTAGAAGGACGGGGGGGGCCATATGAGCAGTTCTTC.

This clonotype was seen only a few times. The chain couples TRBV12-3 or TRBV12-4 to TRBJ2-7; 7 bases match TRBD1. The CDR3 is 14 amino acids. With 5 bases clipped from V and 3 bases from J, the junction kept 7 bases outside the gene matches. The CDR3 region is CASSPHPGGYEQYF. CDR3 bases: TGTGCCAGCAGTCCCCACCCAGGGGGCTACGAGCAGTACTTC.

The chain links TRBV7-4 to TRBJ2-7, with 8 bases aligning to TRBD2. The CDR3 sequence is 14 residues long. The V gene's germline CDR1 is SGHVT and CDR2 SQSDAQ. The junction had 6 bases not matched to a gene; V was cut back by 6 bases and J by 2 bases. The CDR3 nucleotides are TGTGCCAGCAGGGGGACTAGGGAAACCTACGAGCAGTACTTC. Residues: CASRGTRETYEQYF.

The CDR3 DNA reads as TGCAGTGCCACAACAGGGTCCTCTGGAAACACCATATATTTT. Translating gives CSATTGSSGNTIYF. The rearrangement links TRBV20-1 to TRBJ1-3, with D perhaps TRBD1 (6 bases). CDR1 is DFQATT and CDR2 is SNEGSKA in the germline V gene (reference sequence). V lost 6 bases to trimming and J lost 0 bases, with 12 bases between them. The CDR3 sequence is 14 residues long.

There are a few counts of this clonotype. The rearrangement joins TRBV15 to TRBJ2-5; D remains ambiguous. Germline values: CDR1 LNHNV, CDR2 YYDKDF (reference sequence). Trimming stripped 0 bases from V and 1 base from J, with 12 bases between. The length of the CDR3 is 16 residues. CDR3 in amino acids: CATSRDHRLSQETQYF. The CDR3 DNA reads TGTGCCACCAGCAGAGATCATCGCCTTTCCCAAGAGACCCAGTACTTC.

The genes are TRBV27 and TRBJ2-7; 9 bases align to TRBD2. CDR3 length: 14 amino acids. Germline V lookup: CDR1 MNHEY, CDR2 SMNVEV (reference sequence). The V gene end was trimmed by 3 bases and the J gene end by 6 bases; junction bases not matched to a gene: 6. The CDR3: CASSLGGGAVEQYF. The CDR3 DNA reads TGTGCCAGCAGTTTGGGCGGGGGGGCCGTCGAGCAGTACTTC.

The chain links TRBV11-2 to TRBJ2-7; D could derive from TRBD1 or TRBD2 (6 bases each). The J call is in doubt because the DNA end fits TRBJ2-5 better. This CDR3 has 16 amino acids. From germline, CDR1 is SGHAT and CDR2 FQNNGV. CDR3 amino acids: CASSFRGAGGGETQYF. As DNA, the CDR3 is TGTGCCAGCAGCTTTAGGGGGGCAGGAGGAGGCGAGACCCAGTACTTC.

The gene calls are TRBV15 and TRBJ1-5; D gene uncertain. Germline V gives CDR1 LNHNV, CDR2 YYDKDF (reference sequence). CDR3 length equals 14 residues. V lost 5 bases to trimming and J lost 10 bases, with 18 bases between them. The CDR3 is CATSSRSRNDPQHF. In DNA form, the CDR3 reads TGTGCCACCAGCTCCCGGTCTCGCAATGACCCCCAGCATTTT.

V usage is TRBV4-3 and J usage is TRBJ1-2; D is unclear. Trimming pared 1 base from V and 7 bases from J, leaving 13 bases between. In germline, CDR1 is LGHNA, CDR2 YSLEER. This CDR3 comprises 14 residues. CDR3 amino acids: CASSQGVVTGGYTF. The CDR3 DNA is TGCGCCAGCAGCCAAGGCGTCGTCACGGGTGGCTACACCTTC.

V gene TRBV28 combines with J gene TRBJ1-4, with 8 bases identical to TRBD1. Germline assignment: CDR1 MDHEN and CDR2 SYDVKM. The trim removed 6 bases at V and 2 bases at J, leaving 5 bases unmatched. This CDR3 spans 15 amino acids. CDR3 sequence: CASRLQGGTNEKLFF. CDR3 in DNA: TGTGCCAGCAGGTTACAGGGGGGGACTAATGAAAAACTGTTTTTT.

This clonotype was seen more than once but under ten times. The chain is built from TRBV7-2 and TRBJ2-3; D gene unclear. V was clipped by 6 bases and J by 0 bases, with 10 bases between them. Germline loops: CDR1 SGHTA, CDR2 FQGNSA. The CDR3 sequence is 14 residues long. The CDR3 DNA reads TGTGCCAGCAGACCGGGTCATAGCACAGATACGCAGTATTTT. This gives the protein CASRPGHSTDTQYF.